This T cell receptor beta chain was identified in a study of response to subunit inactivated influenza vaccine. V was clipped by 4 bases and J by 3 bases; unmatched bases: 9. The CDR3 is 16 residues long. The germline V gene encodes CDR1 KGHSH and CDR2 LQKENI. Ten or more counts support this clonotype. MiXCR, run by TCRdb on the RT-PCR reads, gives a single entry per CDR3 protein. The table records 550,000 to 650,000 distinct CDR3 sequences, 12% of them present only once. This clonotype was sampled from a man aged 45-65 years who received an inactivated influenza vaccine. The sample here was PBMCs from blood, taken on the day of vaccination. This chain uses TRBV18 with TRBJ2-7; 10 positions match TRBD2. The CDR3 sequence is CASSLISSGSNYEQYF. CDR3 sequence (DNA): TGTGCCAGCTCACTCATCTCTAGCGGGAGTAACTACGAGCAGTACTTC.